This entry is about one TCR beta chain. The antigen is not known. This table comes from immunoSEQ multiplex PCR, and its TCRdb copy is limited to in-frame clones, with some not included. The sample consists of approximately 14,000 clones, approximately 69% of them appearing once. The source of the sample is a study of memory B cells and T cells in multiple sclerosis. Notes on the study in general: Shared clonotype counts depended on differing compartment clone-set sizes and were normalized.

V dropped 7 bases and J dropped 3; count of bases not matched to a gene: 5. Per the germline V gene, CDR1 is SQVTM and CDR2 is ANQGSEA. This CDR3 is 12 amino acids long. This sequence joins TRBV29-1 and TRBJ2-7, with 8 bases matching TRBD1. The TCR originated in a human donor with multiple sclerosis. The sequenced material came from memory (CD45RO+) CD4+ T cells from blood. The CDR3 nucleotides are TGCAGCGCCGGGACAGGACGCTACGAGCAGTACTTC. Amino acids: CSAGTGRYEQYF.